The 32 T cell receptor beta chains below all came from one sample that was sequenced in a study of cytomegalovirus exposure and HLA in healthy donors. The PCR ran on 60 Vbeta and 13 Jbeta primers. The repertoire was sequenced with immunoSEQ multiplex PCR; TCRdb's copy has only in-frame clones and lacks some. Of some 190,000 clones in the sample, around 88% were seen once. The sequencing input was PBMCs. The receptor source for this set is a man aged 35-49 years in good health and CMV-seropositive.

This clone showed up just a few times. The chain carries TRBV28 and TRBJ2-7; 12 bases are a match to TRBD1. The V gene end was trimmed by 6 bases and the J gene end by 4 bases; junction bases not matched to a gene: 4. Germline V CDR1 and CDR2: MDHEN, SYDVKM. The CDR3 loop spans 14 amino acids. The CDR3 reads CASRGQGAFYEQYF. The CDR3 DNA reads as TGTGCCAGCAGGGGACAGGGGGCTTTTTACGAGCAGTACTTC.

This rearrangement joins TRBV7-9 to TRBJ2-7, with TRBD1 matching over 7 bases. V gave up 7 bases and J gave up 2 bases; unmatched junction bases: 5. Germline values: CDR1 SEHNR, CDR2 FQNEAQ (reference sequence). CDR3 length: 13 residues. The chain's CDR3 is CASNRGQAYEQYF. In DNA, the CDR3 is TGTGCCAGCAACCGAGGACAGGCCTACGAGCAGTACTTC.

The J gene is TRBJ2-5, the V gene TRBV20-1; D is undetermined. The last part of the DNA fits TRBJ2-7 better; the J call may be wrong. This CDR3 spans 11 amino acids. CDR1 and CDR2 from the germline V gene are DFQATT and SNEGSKA (reference sequence). The CDR3 here is CSARDPYEQYF. CDR3 coding DNA: TGCAGTGCTAGAGATCCCTACGAGCAGTACTTC.

This clone has just one count. The rearrangement uses TRBV10-3 and TRBJ2-7; a possible D gene is TRBD1 (7 bases). The CDR3 covers 15 residues. Trimming left V 11 bases short and J 2 bases short, with 22 bases between. The germline V gene has CDR1 ENHRY and CDR2 SYGVKD. The CDR3, as DNA: TGTGCCGCCAGGGGGACGGAGGAGGGAACCTACGAGCAGTACTTC. It is translated as CAARGTEEGTYEQYF.

The gene calls are TRBV5-6 and TRBJ2-7; 9 nucleotides match TRBD1. Germline loops: CDR1 SGHDT, CDR2 YYEEEE. The V and J ends lost 4 bases and 6 bases, in that order; junction bases with no gene match: 20. This CDR3 spans 18 amino acids. This chain's CDR3 is CASSSGQGRLLAHGEQYF. The CDR3 region has the DNA TGTGCCAGCAGCAGTGGACAGGGGCGTCTGCTAGCCCACGGCGAGCAGTACTTC.

V is TRBV4-1 and J is TRBJ1-3; D call uncertain. The CDR3 has 16 amino acids. The V end was cut by 2 bases, the J end by 4 bases, with 15 bases between. Germline values: CDR1 MGHRA, CDR2 YSYEKL. CDR3 residues: CASSQPVPGGGNTIYF. The CDR3, as DNA: TGCGCCAGCAGCCAACCGGTCCCAGGAGGAGGAAACACCATATATTTT.

The CDR3 nucleotides read TGTGCCAGCAGCTTTGGACTAGCGGGGTCGGAGACCCAGTACTTC. Protein: CASSFGLAGSETQYF. V and J are TRBV5-4 and TRBJ2-5, with 12 bases that match TRBD2. The CDR3 spans 15 residues. The V gene's germline CDR1 is SGHNT and CDR2 YYREEE (reference sequence). V lost 2 bases, J lost 5 bases, and 4 bases stayed unmatched.

The chain links TRBV4-3 to TRBJ2-7, with a possible D match to TRBD2 (5 bases). The germline V gene has CDR1 LGHNA and CDR2 YSLEER. Trimming removed 3 bases at V and 1 base at J, with 10 bases between. This CDR3 contains 14 residues. The CDR3 bases are TGCGCCAGCAGCCAGTACTCGGGGTCCTACGAGCAGTACTTC. Translating it yields CASSQYSGSYEQYF.

For the CDR3, the DNA is TGTGCCACTAACCCCATTGCGGTCAAACGCACAGATACGCAGTATTTT. Translated: CATNPIAVKRTDTQYF. V gene TRBV28 combines with J gene TRBJ2-3, with unresolved D. Germline V gene lookup returns CDR1 MDHEN and CDR2 SYDVKM. The CDR3 spans 16 residues. V was clipped by 10 bases and J by 1 base, with 21 bases between them. The variable domain in full, completed from reference TRBV28 and TRBJ2-3, reads DVKVTQSSRYLVKRTGEKVFLECVQDMDHENMFWYRQDPGLGLRLIYFSYDVKMKEKGDIPEGYSVSREKKERFSLILESASTNQTSMYLCATNPIAVKRTDTQYFGPGTRLTVL.

The chain has TRBV2 and TRBJ2-7; possible D gene TRBD1, 5 bases. The length of the CDR3 is 13 residues. CDR1 SNHLY and CDR2 FYNNEI come from the germline V gene. V was pared by 5 bases and J by 1 base, with 9 bases between. CDR3 residues: CASSRQSSYEQYF. CDR3 DNA: TGTGCCAGCAGTCGACAGTCGTCCTACGAGCAGTACTTC.

The chain uses TRBV2 and TRBJ1-5; a possible D gene is TRBD1 (6 bases). The CDR3 is 16 amino acids. The germline V gene encodes CDR1 SNHLY and CDR2 FYNNEI. V lost 6 bases to trimming and J lost 1 base, with 16 bases between them. The CDR3 sequence: CASSLRGGESNQPQHF. The DNA of the CDR3 is TGTGCCAGCAGCCTTAGGGGGGGAGAAAGCAATCAGCCCCAGCATTTT.

The chain links TRBV28 to TRBJ1-5, with a weak D call TRBD1 (6 bases). Trimming removed 5 bases at V and 0 bases at J, with 14 bases between. The CDR3 sequence is 16 residues long. Germline lookup yields CDR1 MDHEN and CDR2 SYDVKM. The CDR3 spells CASSRTRGNSNQPQHF. CDR3 bases: TGTGCCAGCAGTAGAACCAGGGGAAATAGCAATCAGCCCCAGCATTTT. The variable domain in full, completed from reference TRBV28 and TRBJ1-5, reads DVKVTQSSRYLVKRTGEKVFLECVQDMDHENMFWYRQDPGLGLRLIYFSYDVKMKEKGDIPEGYSVSREKKERFSLILESASTNQTSMYLCASSRTRGNSNQPQHFGDGTRLSIL.

In DNA, the CDR3 is TGCGCCAGCAGCTTGTTGAGGGCAGAGACCCAGTACTTC. Translated, it gives CASSLLRAETQYF. The chain carries TRBV5-1 and TRBJ2-5, with TRBD2 as a possible D gene (5 bases). The ends were cut back, 1 base at V and 4 bases at J, with 8 bases in the middle. Germline CDR1 SGHRS, CDR2 YFSETQ. The CDR3 spans 13 residues.

The chain is built from TRBV6-5 and TRBJ2-7, with D possibly TRBD1 on 6 matching bases. The V end lost 5 bases, the J end lost 4 bases, and 15 bases lay between the germline ends. The germline V gene has CDR1 MNHEY and CDR2 SVGAGI. The CDR3 covers 14 residues. The CDR3 loop is CASSVRDNLYEQYF. CDR3 bases: TGTGCCAGCAGTGTCCGGGACAACTTATACGAGCAGTACTTC.

This clone has a single count. The chain employs TRBV11-3 and TRBJ1-4, with 10 bases that match TRBD1. CDR3 length equals 16 residues. Looked up from germline, CDR1 is SGHNT and CDR2 is YENEEA. V lost 1 base and J lost 8; bases outside the gene matches: 7. CDR3 in amino acids: CASSLGTGTGEEKLFF. CDR3 bases: TGTGCCAGCAGCTTAGGGACCGGGACAGGGGAGGAAAAACTGTTTTTT.

In its sample, this clone was seen a few times. The chain uses TRBV27 and TRBJ2-2; TRBD1 agrees at 9 bases. Germline trimming cut 5 bases from V and 0 bases from J; bases unmatched to any gene: 7. The CDR3 extends over 17 amino acids. Germline V gene lookup returns CDR1 MNHEY and CDR2 SMNVEV (reference sequence). CDR3 DNA: TGTGCCAGCAGTCTAAACAGACAGGGGGCGAACACCGGGGAGCTGTTTTTT. This encodes CASSLNRQGANTGELFF.

The genes are TRBV7-3 and TRBJ2-1; tentatively, D is TRBD2 (6 bases). V was clipped by 5 bases and J by 4 bases, with 15 bases between them. The CDR3 runs 15 residues. Per the germline V gene, CDR1 is SGHTA and CDR2 is FQGTGA. CDR3 in DNA: TGTGCCAGCAGCACCACGGGACTGGATTACAATGAGCAGTTCTTC. Amino acids: CASSTTGLDYNEQFF. The whole variable domain, remainder taken from reference TRBV7-3 and TRBJ2-1, is GAGVSQTPSNKVTEKGKYVELRCDPISGHTALYWYRQSLGQGPEFLIYFQGTGAADDSGLPNDRFFAVRPEGSVSTLKIQRTERGDSAVYLCASSTTGLDYNEQFFGPGTRLTVL.

This chain joins TRBV5-1 and TRBJ2-7, with 7 bases matching TRBD1. Trimming cost V 4 bases and J 2 bases; bases outside gene matches: 9. There are 15 residues in the CDR3. Germline V gives CDR1 SGHRS, CDR2 YFSETQ. As DNA, the CDR3 is TGCGCCAGCAGCCCCACCCGGACAGGCGCCTACGAGCAGTACTTC. Protein: CASSPTRTGAYEQYF.

This clone was seen just once. The rearrangement uses TRBV5-6 and TRBJ1-2; D uncertain. Germline V lookup: CDR1 SGHDT, CDR2 YYEEEE. The V and J ends lost 3 bases and 1 base respectively, with 13 bases between them. There are 15 residues in the CDR3. The DNA of the CDR3 is TGTGCCAGCAGCTCCCCCGGGTCGCTTAACTATGGCTACACCTTC. Protein sequence: CASSSPGSLNYGYTF.

The rearrangement links TRBV4-1 to TRBJ2-5; 7 nucleotides match TRBD2. V gave up 7 bases and J gave up 0 bases; unmatched junction bases: 5. Germline loops: CDR1 MGHRA, CDR2 YSYEKL. This CDR3 comprises 14 residues. CDR3: CASTPAGNQETQYF. DNA of the CDR3: TGCGCCAGCACCCCAGCGGGGAACCAAGAGACCCAGTACTTC.

The chain has TRBV9 and TRBJ2-7, with TRBD2 matching over 8 bases. The V gene's germline CDR1 is SGDLS and CDR2 YYNGEE. CDR3 length: 15 residues. V lost 0 bases to trimming and J lost 7 bases; unmatched junction nucleotides: 9. This chain's CDR3 is CASSVVSAGVSEQYF. The CDR3 DNA follows: TGTGCCAGCAGCGTAGTTTCAGCGGGAGTATCTGAGCAGTACTTC.

The chain links TRBV6-4 to TRBJ2-2, with 11 bases fitting TRBD1. Per germline, CDR1 MRHNA and CDR2 SNTAGT. The CDR3 loop spans 14 amino acids. V lost 6 bases, J lost 4 bases, and 1 base stayed unmatched. The CDR3 sequence is CASRGQGGTGELFF. In DNA, the CDR3 is TGTGCCAGCAGGGGACAGGGGGGCACCGGGGAGCTGTTTTTT.

J is TRBJ1-4 and V is TRBV29-1; no reliable D call. Trimming removed 7 bases at V and 5 bases at J, with 8 bases between. CDR3 size: 11 residues. Germline-derived CDR1 and CDR2 are SQVTM and ANQGSEA. The CDR3 region is CSGQGNEKLFF. The DNA of the CDR3 is TGCAGCGGACAAGGAAATGAAAAACTGTTTTTT.

The chain employs TRBV5-1 and TRBJ2-2; 10 nucleotides agree with TRBD2. Germline lookup yields CDR1 SGHRS and CDR2 YFSETQ. Trimming cost V 1 base and J 7 bases; bases outside gene matches: 4. The CDR3 totals 15 residues. DNA for the CDR3: TGCGCCAGCAGCTTGATAGCGGGAGGTAACGGGGAGCTGTTTTTT. Translation: CASSLIAGGNGELFF.

J is TRBJ2-2 and V is TRBV5-1; 8 positions match TRBD1. Trimming cost V 4 bases and J 3 bases; bases outside gene matches: 8. This CDR3 contains 16 residues. CDR1 SGHRS and CDR2 YFSETQ come from the germline V gene. The CDR3 sequence: CASSIGTGSDTGELFF. The CDR3 DNA is TGCGCCAGCAGCATCGGGACAGGTAGCGACACCGGGGAGCTGTTTTTT.

Only one count was recorded for this clone. The chain carries TRBV15 and TRBJ2-7; D possibly corresponds to TRBD2 (6 bases). Germline CDR1 and CDR2: LNHNV and YYDKDF (reference sequence). Trimming removed 3 bases from V and 2 bases from J, with 11 bases in between. There are 14 residues in the CDR3. The CDR3 here is CATSRERLAYEQYF. DNA of the CDR3: TGTGCCACCAGCAGGGAGCGACTAGCCTACGAGCAGTACTTC.

This chain links TRBV5-1 with TRBJ2-1, with D maybe TRBD2 (5 bases). The CDR3 length is 13 residues. Between the trimmed V and J ends, which lost 0 bases and 7 bases, there was a span of 8 bases. Germline values: CDR1 SGHRS, CDR2 YFSETQ. CDR3 in DNA: TGCGCCAGCAGCTTGGATCCGGGGAATGAGCAGTTCTTC. Its translation is CASSLDPGNEQFF.

There are a few counts of this clone. The chain is built from TRBV25-1 and TRBJ2-5, with D maybe TRBD1 (5 bases). Germline CDR1 reads MGHDK; CDR2 reads SYGVNS. Deletions cut 6 bases from V and 5 bases from J, with 13 bases between. The CDR3 sequence is 13 residues long. The CDR3 nucleotides read TGTGCCAGCAGCTCGCAGGGCACGGAGACCCAGTACTTC. As protein: CASSSQGTETQYF.

The chain is built from TRBV5-1 and TRBJ1-3; 7 nucleotides match TRBD1. This CDR3 contains 18 residues. CDR1 SGHRS and CDR2 YFSETQ come from the germline V gene. The junction had 9 bases not matched to a gene; V was cut back by 0 bases and J by 0 bases. The CDR3 nucleotides read TGCGCCAGCAGCTTGGCCCGGAGGGACAGCACCTCTGGAAACACCATATATTTT. It translates to CASSLARRDSTSGNTIYF.

This clone has more than one count but fewer than ten. The chain uses TRBV2 and TRBJ2-1, with TRBD2 matching 13 bases. Germline V CDR1 and CDR2: SNHLY, FYNNEI. The CDR3 covers 16 residues. After removal of 9 bases from V and 6 bases from J, the junction contained 11 bases not matched to a gene. The DNA for the CDR3 is TGTGCCAGATTCGGACTAGCGGGAGAGGCTCGCAATGAGCAGTTCTTC. Translation gives CARFGLAGEARNEQFF.

The rearrangement links TRBV28 to TRBJ1-2, with 8 positions matching TRBD1. The CDR3 length is 14 residues. V shed 5 bases and J 7 bases; nucleotides not matched to a gene: 9. Germline V gene data show CDR1 as MDHEN and CDR2 as SYDVKM. The CDR3 sequence: CASSPTWTGSGYTF. CDR3 nucleotide sequence: TGTGCCAGCAGTCCAACCTGGACAGGGAGTGGCTACACCTTC.

This rearrangement joins TRBV15 to TRBJ2-3; D not certain. The V gene's germline CDR1 is LNHNV and CDR2 YYDKDF (reference sequence). Trimming left V 0 bases short and J 2 bases short, with 15 bases between. The CDR3 is 17 amino acids. CDR3 nucleotide sequence: TGTGCCACCAGCAGAGACGACGGCGGTTTCCACACAGATACGCAGTATTTT. This encodes CATSRDDGGFHTDTQYF.